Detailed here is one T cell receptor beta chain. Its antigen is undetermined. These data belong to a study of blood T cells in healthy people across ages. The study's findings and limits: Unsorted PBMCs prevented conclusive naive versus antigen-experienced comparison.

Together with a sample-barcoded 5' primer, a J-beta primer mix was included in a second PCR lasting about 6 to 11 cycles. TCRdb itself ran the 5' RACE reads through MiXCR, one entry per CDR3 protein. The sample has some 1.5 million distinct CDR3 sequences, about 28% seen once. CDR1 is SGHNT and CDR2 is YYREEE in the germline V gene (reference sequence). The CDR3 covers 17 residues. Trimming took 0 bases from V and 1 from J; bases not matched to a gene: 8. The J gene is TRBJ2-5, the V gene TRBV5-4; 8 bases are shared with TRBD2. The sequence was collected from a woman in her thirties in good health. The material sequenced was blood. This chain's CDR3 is CASSLVGASGPQETQYF. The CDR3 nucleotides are TGTGCCAGCAGCTTGGTGGGGGCTAGCGGGCCCCAAGAGACCCAGTACTTC.